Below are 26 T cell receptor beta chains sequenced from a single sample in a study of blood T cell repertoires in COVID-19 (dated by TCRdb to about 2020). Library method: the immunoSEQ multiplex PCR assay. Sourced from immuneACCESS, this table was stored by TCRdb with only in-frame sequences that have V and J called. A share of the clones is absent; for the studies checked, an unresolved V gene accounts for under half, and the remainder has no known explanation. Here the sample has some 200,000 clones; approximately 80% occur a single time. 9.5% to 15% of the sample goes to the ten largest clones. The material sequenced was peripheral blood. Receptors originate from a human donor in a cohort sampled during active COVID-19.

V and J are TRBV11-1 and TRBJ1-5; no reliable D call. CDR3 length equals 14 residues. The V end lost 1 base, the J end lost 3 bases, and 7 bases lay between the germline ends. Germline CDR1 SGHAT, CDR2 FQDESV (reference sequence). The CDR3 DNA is TGTGCCAGCAGCTTAGATCGTAACAATCAGCCCCAGCATTTT. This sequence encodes CASSLDRNNQPQHF. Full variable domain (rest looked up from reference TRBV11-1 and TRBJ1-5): EAEVAQSPRYKITEKSQAVAFWCDPISGHATLYWYRQILGQGPELLVQFQDESVVDDSQLPKDRFSAERLKGVDSTLKIQPAELGDSAMYLCASSLDRNNQPQHFGDGTRLSIL.

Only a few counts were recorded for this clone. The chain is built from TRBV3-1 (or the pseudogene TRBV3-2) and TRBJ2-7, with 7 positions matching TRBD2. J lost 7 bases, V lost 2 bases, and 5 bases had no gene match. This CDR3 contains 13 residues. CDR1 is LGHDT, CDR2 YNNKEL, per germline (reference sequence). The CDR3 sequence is CASSQLEGGEQYF. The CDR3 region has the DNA TGTGCCAGCAGCCAACTCGAGGGAGGGGAGCAGTACTTC.

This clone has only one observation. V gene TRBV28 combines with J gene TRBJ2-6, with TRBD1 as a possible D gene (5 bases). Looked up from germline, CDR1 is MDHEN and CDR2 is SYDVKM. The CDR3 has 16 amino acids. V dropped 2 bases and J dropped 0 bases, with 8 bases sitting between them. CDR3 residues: CASSLLQDSGANVLTF. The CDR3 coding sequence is TGTGCCAGCAGTTTACTACAGGACTCTGGGGCCAACGTCCTGACTTTC. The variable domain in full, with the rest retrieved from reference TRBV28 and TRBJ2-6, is DVKVTQSSRYLVKRTGEKVFLECVQDMDHENMFWYRQDPGLGLRLIYFSYDVKMKEKGDIPEGYSVSREKKERFSLILESASTNQTSMYLCASSLLQDSGANVLTFGAGSRLTVL.

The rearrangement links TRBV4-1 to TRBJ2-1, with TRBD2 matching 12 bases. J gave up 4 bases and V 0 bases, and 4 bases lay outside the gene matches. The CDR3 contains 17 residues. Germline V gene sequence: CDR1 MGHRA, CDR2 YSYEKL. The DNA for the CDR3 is TGCGCCAGCAGCCAAGATGCTAGCGGGGGGGGATACAATGAGCAGTTCTTC. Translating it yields CASSQDASGGGYNEQFF.

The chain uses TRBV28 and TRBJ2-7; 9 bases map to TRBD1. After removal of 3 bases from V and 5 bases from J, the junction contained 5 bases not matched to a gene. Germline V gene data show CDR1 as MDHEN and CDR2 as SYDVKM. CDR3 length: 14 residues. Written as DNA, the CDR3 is TGTGCCAGCAGTTTGGCGGACAGGGGCAACGAGCAGTACTTC. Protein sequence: CASSLADRGNEQYF.

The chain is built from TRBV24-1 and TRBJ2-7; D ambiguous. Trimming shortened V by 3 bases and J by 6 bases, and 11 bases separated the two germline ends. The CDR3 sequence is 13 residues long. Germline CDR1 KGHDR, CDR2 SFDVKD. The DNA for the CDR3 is TGTGCCACCAGTGATCACTACCTTACCGAGCAGTACTTC. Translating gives CATSDHYLTEQYF.

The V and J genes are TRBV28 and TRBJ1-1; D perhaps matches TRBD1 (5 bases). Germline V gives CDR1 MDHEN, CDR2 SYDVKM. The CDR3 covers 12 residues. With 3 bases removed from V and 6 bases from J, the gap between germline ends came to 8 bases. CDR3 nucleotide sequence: TGTGCCAGCAGTTTGGACAACGCTGAAGCTTTCTTT. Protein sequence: CASSLDNAEAFF.

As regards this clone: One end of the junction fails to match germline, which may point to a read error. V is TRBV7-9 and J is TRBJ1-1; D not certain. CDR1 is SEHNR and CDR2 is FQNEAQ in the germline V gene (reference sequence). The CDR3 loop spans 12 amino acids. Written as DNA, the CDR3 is TGTGCCAGCAGCTTAGGGGCGCCTGAGGCTTTCTTT. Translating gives CASSLGAPEAFF.

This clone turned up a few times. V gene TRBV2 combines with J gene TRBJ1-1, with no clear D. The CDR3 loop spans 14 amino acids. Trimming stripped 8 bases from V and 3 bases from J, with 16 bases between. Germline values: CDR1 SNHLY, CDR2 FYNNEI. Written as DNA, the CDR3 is TGTGCCAGCTCTCTATTCTCCCCCGACACTGAAGCTTTCTTT. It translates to CASSLFSPDTEAFF.

Here the CDR3 reads CASSLGGQGRGDTQYF. DNA of the CDR3: TGTGCCAGCAGTTTGGGGGGACAGGGAAGAGGAGATACGCAGTATTTT. V usage is TRBV28 and J usage is TRBJ2-3; 9 nucleotides line up with TRBD1. The V segment lost 3 bases and the J segment 5 bases; nucleotides outside the gene matches: 9. This CDR3 is built from 16 residues. The germline V gene has CDR1 MDHEN and CDR2 SYDVKM.

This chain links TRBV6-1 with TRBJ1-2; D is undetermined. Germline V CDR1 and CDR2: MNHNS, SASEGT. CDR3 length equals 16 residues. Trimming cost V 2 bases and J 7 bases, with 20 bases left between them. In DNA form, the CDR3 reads TGTGCCAGCAGTGAAACCCCAGAAAGGGCCCGGGGTGGCTACACCTTC. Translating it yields CASSETPERARGGYTF.

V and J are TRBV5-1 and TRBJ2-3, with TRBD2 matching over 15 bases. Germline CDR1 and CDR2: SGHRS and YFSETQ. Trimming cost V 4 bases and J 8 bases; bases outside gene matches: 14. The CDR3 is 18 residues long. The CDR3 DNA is TGCGCCAGCAGCCCCTCCGGACTAGCGGGAGGGTTTGAGGGTACGCAGTATTTT. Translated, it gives CASSPSGLAGGFEGTQYF.

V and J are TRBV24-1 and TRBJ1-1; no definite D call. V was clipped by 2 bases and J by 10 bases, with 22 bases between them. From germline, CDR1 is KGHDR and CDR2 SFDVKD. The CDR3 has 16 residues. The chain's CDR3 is CATSDSLGVVAEGAFF. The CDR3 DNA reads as TGTGCCACCAGTGATTCGCTGGGAGTGGTGGCGGAGGGAGCTTTCTTT.

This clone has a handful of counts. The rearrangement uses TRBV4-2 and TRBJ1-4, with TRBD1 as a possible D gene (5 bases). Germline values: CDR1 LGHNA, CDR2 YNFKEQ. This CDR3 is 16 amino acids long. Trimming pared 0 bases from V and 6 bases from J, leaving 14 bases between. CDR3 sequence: CASSQDQGAPYEKLFF. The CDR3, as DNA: TGTGCCAGCAGCCAAGATCAAGGGGCGCCGTATGAAAAACTGTTTTTT.

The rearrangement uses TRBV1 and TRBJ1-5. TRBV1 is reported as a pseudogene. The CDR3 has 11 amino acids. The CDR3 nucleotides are TGCACCAGCAGCCAACTCCAGCCCCAGCATTTT. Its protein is CTSSQLQPQHF.

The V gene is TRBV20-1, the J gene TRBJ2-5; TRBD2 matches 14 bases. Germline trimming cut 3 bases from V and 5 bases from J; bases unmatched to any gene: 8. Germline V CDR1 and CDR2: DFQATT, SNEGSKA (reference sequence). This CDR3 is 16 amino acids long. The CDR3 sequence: CSASPTTSGGAETQYF. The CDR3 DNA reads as TGCAGTGCTAGTCCTACGACTAGCGGGGGGGCGGAGACCCAGTACTTC.

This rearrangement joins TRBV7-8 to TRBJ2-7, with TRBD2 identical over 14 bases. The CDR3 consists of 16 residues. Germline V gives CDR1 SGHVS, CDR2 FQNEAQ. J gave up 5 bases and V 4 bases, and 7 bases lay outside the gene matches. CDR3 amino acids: CASSWRLTSGRDEQYF. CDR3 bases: TGTGCCAGCAGCTGGCGCCTGACTAGCGGGAGGGACGAGCAGTACTTC. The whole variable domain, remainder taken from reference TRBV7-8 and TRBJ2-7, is GAGVSQSPRYKVAKRGQDVALRCDPISGHVSLFWYQQALGQGPEFLTYFQNEAQLDKSGLPSDRFFAERPEGSVSTLKIQRTQQEDSAVYLCASSWRLTSGRDEQYFGPGTRLTVT.

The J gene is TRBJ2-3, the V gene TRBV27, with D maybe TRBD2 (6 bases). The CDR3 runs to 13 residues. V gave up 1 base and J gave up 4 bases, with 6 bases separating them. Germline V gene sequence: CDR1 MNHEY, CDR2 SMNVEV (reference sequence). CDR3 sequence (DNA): TGTGCCAGCAGTTTATGGGGGGCAGATACGCAGTATTTT. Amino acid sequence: CASSLWGADTQYF.

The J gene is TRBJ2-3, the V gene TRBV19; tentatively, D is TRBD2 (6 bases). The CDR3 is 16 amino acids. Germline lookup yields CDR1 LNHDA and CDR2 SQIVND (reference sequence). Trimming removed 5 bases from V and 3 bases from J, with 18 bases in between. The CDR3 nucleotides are TGTGCCAGTAGTCCCTTGGACGGGAGCTCGACAGATACGCAGTATTTT. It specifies CASSPLDGSSTDTQYF.

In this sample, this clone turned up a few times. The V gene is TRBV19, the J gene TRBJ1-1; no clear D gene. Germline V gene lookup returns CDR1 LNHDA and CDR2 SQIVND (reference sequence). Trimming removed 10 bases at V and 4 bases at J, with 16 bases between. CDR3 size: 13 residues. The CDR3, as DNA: TGTGCCACCACCGTCGGGGTTAGCACTGAAGCTTTCTTT. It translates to CATTVGVSTEAFF. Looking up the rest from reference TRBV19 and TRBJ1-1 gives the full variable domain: DGGITQSPKYLFRKEGQNVTLSCEQNLNHDAMYWYRQDPGQGLRLIYYSQIVNDFQKGDIAEGYSVSREKKESFPLTVTSAQKNPTAFYLCATTVGVSTEAFFGQGTRLTVV.

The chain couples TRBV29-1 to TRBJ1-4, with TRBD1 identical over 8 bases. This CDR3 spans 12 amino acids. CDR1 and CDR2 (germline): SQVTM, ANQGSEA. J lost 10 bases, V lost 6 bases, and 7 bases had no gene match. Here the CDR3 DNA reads TGCAGCGTCGGTGGGACAGGAGGAAAACTGTTTTTT. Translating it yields CSVGGTGGKLFF.

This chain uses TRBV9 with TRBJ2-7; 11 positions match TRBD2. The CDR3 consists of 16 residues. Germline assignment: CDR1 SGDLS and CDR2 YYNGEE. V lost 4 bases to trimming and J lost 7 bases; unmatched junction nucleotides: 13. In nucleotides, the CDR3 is TGTGCCAGCAGCTCCAGGGGTAGCGGGGGGGCGTGGGAGCAGTACTTC. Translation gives CASSSRGSGGAWEQYF.

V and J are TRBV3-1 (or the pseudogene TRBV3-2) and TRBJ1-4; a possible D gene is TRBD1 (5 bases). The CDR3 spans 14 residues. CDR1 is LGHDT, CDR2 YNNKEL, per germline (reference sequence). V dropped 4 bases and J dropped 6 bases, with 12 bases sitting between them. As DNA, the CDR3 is TGTGCCAGCAGCCCCAGGGAGGAGGATGAAAAACTGTTTTTT. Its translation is CASSPREEDEKLFF.

CDR3 region: CASTTQGFNEKLFF. The CDR3 DNA follows: TGTGCCAGCACTACACAGGGCTTTAATGAAAAACTGTTTTTT. The chain uses TRBV28 and TRBJ1-4, with D perhaps TRBD1 (6 bases). Trimming removed 7 bases at V and 4 bases at J, with 13 bases between. Per the germline V gene, CDR1 is MDHEN and CDR2 is SYDVKM. CDR3 length equals 14 residues. The full variable domain, its missing parts supplied by reference TRBV28 and TRBJ1-4, is DVKVTQSSRYLVKRTGEKVFLECVQDMDHENMFWYRQDPGLGLRLIYFSYDVKMKEKGDIPEGYSVSREKKERFSLILESASTNQTSMYLCASTTQGFNEKLFFGSGTQLSVL.

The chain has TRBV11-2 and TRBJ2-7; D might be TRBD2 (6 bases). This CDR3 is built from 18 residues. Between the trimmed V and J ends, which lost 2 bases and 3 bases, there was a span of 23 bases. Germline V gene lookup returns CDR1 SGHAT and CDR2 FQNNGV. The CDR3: CASSLSWSKGSRDYEQYF. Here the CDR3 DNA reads TGTGCCAGCAGCTTATCATGGTCAAAGGGGTCGCGGGACTACGAGCAGTACTTC. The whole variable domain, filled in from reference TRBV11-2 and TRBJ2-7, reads EAGVAQSPRYKIIEKRQSVAFWCNPISGHATLYWYQQILGQGPKLLIQFQNNGVVDDSQLPKDRFSAERLKGVDSTLKIQPAKLEDSAVYLCASSLSWSKGSRDYEQYFGPGTRLTVT.

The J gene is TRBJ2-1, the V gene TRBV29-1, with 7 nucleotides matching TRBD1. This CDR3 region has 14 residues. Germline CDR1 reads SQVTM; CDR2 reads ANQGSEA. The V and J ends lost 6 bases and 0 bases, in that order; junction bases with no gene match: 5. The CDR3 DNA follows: TGCAGCGTAGTACAGGGGCCCTCCTACAATGAGCAGTTCTTC. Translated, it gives CSVVQGPSYNEQFF.